This T cell receptor (beta chain) originates from a study of cytomegalovirus exposure and HLA in healthy donors. Looking at the study overall: Counted in an early data release were about 86 million unique TCRs from HLA-typed donors.

The germline V gene has CDR1 SGHTA and CDR2 FQGNSA. There are 18 residues in the CDR3. Trimming at V came to 4 bases and at J to 2 bases, leaving 14 bases not matched to a gene. The study ran its PCR with 60 Vbeta and 13 Jbeta primers. The table came from immunoSEQ multiplex PCR; TCRdb's copy has only in-frame clones and leaves some out. The sample has 84,000 or so clones; roughly three quarters are singletons. This sequence originates from a male donor in good health and CMV-seronegative. Specimen: PBMCs. The rearrangement joins TRBV7-2 to TRBJ1-5, with 7 bases matching TRBD1. CDR3 nucleotide sequence: TGTGCCAGCAGCTCCCAATTAACAGGGGTAGGAGGCAATCAGCCCCAGCATTTT. Translation: CASSSQLTGVGGNQPQHF. The whole variable domain, filled in from reference TRBV7-2 and TRBJ1-5, reads GAGVSQSPSNKVTEKGKDVELRCDPISGHTALYWYRQSLGQGLEFLIYFQGNSAPDKSGLPSDRFSAERTGGSVSTLTIQRTQQEDSAVYLCASSSQLTGVGGNQPQHFGDGTRLSIL.